This paragraph reports one T cell receptor beta chain. Its target is unknown. The data are from a study of T cell responses to AZD1222 COVID-19 vaccine. Generated by immunoSEQ multiplex PCR, the TCRdb table keeps only in-frame clones and is missing some. The sample carries some 64,000 clones, over 75% recorded once. Broader study findings: Clonal diversity may have been underestimated in mostly white British donors.

Germline lookup yields CDR1 MNHEY and CDR2 SVGAGI. CDR3 length: 15 amino acids. V was shortened by 2 bases and J by 0 bases, with 11 bases between the two germline ends. Sequenced here: peripheral blood, sampled on day 0 of AZD1222 vaccination. The clonotype originates from an adult in good health. The V call is TRBV6-5, the J call TRBJ2-7; D call uncertain. CDR3 bases: TGTGCCAGCAGTTACGTTGTGACGGGCTCCTACGAGCAGTACTTC. Protein sequence: CASSYVVTGSYEQYF.